This T cell receptor beta chain was captured by sequencing in a study of control samples from healthy donors and cancer patients. The V gene's germline CDR1 is MNHEY and CDR2 SVGAGI. The CDR3 covers 13 residues. V lost 7 bases to trimming and J lost 1 base, with 10 bases between them. Profiled with immunoSEQ multiplex PCR; TCRdb holds only in-frame clones, not every one. The data contain 150,000 to 200,000 clones, around 93% of them singletons. This sequence originates from a man aged 18 to 30 in good health. The rearrangement links TRBV6-5 to TRBJ1-1; D gene ambiguous. Sequenced: blood. The CDR3: CASTPRENTEAFF. CDR3 coding DNA: TGTGCCAGCACGCCCCGGGAGAACACTGAAGCTTTCTTT.